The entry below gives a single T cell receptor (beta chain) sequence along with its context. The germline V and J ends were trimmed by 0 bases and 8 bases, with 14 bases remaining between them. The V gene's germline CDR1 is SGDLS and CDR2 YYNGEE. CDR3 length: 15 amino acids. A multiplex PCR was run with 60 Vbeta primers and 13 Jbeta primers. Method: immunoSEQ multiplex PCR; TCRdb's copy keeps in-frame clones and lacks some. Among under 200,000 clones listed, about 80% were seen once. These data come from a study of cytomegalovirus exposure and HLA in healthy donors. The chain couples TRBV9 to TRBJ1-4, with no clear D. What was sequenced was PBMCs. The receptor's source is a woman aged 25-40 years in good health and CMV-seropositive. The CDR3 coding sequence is TGTGCCAGCAGCGTAGAGGCCAGGTTCGGAGAAAAACTGTTTTTT. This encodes CASSVEARFGEKLFF.